The clone carrying this T cell receptor (beta chain) was seen repeatedly, ten times or more. Its target is unknown. Amplification targeted TCR beta CDR3 regions from RNA transcripts. The TCR CDR3 was amplified in a first-round RT-PCR using the HTBI primer set. TCRdb passed the multiplex PCR reads through MiXCR, listing each CDR3 protein once. The table lists around 600,000 distinct CDR3 sequences, around 14% of them singletons. This entry comes from a study of T cells in Graves' hyperthyroidism and ophthalmopathy. Findings and limits, study-wide: A model built on 13 V-J features separated ophthalmopathy from stable hyperthyroidism.

Ophthalmopathy patients had Clinical Activity Score at least 3, NOSPECS grade at least 4, duration under 3 months. This CDR3 contains 12 residues. CDR1 and CDR2 from the germline V gene are DFQATT and SNEGSKA (reference sequence). Trimming stripped 6 bases from V and 2 bases from J, with 10 bases between. V and J are TRBV20-1 and TRBJ2-5; D is unclear. This receptor was taken from a woman between 18 and 29 years old with Graves' ophthalmopathy. Source material: blood. The CDR3 region is CSAPYPQETQYF. DNA of the CDR3: TGCAGTGCCCCCTACCCGCAAGAGACCCAGTACTTC.